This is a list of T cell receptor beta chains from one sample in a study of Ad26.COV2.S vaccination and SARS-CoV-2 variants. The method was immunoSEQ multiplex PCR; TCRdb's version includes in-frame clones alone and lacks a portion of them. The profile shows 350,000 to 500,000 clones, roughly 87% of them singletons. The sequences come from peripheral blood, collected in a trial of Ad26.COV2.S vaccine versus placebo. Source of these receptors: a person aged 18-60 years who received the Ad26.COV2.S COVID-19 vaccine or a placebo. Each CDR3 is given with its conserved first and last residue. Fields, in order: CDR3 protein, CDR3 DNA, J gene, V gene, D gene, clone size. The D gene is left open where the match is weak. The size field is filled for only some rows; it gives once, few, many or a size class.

CDR3: CASSLEVREDEQYF; DNA: TGTGCCAGCAGCTTAGAGGTCAGGGAAGACGAGCAGTACTTC; J: TRBJ2-7; V: TRBV7-9; D: .; size: .
CDR3: CASSDEPSSYNEQFF; DNA: TGTGCCAGCAGTGACGAGCCAAGCTCCTACAATGAGCAGTTCTTC; J: TRBJ2-1; V: TRBV6-4; D: .; size: .
CDR3: CASSFVPGQGISGTEAFF; DNA: TGCGCCAGCAGCTTCGTACCGGGACAGGGTATTTCGGGAACTGAAGCTTTCTTT; J: TRBJ1-1; V: TRBV5-1; D: TRBD1; size: once
CDR3: CASSVGGTRGNSPLHF; DNA: TGTGCCAGCAGCGTAGGCGGGACCAGGGGGAATTCACCCCTCCACTTT; J: TRBJ1-6; V: TRBV9; D: TRBD1; size: .
CDR3: CASSPQGGMKQYF; DNA: TGTGCCAGCAGTCCCCAGGGAGGCATGAAGCAGTATTTT; J: TRBJ2-3; V: TRBV2; D: .; size: .
CDR3: CATSDLTTGQGIYEQYF; DNA: TGTGCCACCAGTGATTTAACTACGGGACAGGGCATCTACGAGCAGTACTTC; J: TRBJ2-7; V: TRBV24-1; D: TRBD1; size: .
CDR3: CATSIPGQGGGANVLTF; DNA: TGTGCCACCAGCATACCGGGACAGGGTGGTGGGGCCAACGTCCTGACTTTC; J: TRBJ2-6; V: TRBV15; D: TRBD1; size: .
CDR3: CASSPGTAGNTIYF; DNA: TGTGCCAGCAGCCCTGGGACGGCTGGAAACACCATATATTTT; J: TRBJ1-3; V: TRBV7-3; D: .; size: .
CDR3: CASRPDSYEQYF; DNA: TGTGCCAGCCGCCCGGACTCCTACGAGCAGTACTTC; J: TRBJ2-7; V: TRBV18; D: .; size: .
CDR3: CASSLKEGTGSSYEQYF; DNA: TGTGCCAGCAGCTTAAAGGAAGGGACAGGGAGCTCCTACGAGCAGTACTTC; J: TRBJ2-7; V: TRBV7-9; D: TRBD1; size: .
CDR3: CSVGKTGGRYNEQFF; DNA: TGCAGCGTTGGTAAGACGGGAGGGCGCTACAATGAGCAGTTCTTC; J: TRBJ2-1; V: TRBV29-1; D: TRBD2; size: once
CDR3: CASSPRDRASYEQYF; DNA: TGTGCCAGCAGCCCCCGGGACAGGGCTTCCTACGAGCAGTACTTC; J: TRBJ2-7; V: TRBV3-1/TRBV3-2; D: TRBD1; size: .
CDR3: CASSRSGAEAFF; DNA: TGTGCCAGCAGTCGGTCGGGGGCTGAAGCTTTCTTT; J: TRBJ1-1; V: TRBV28; D: .; size: .
CDR3: CASSAKPLRGGRQFF; DNA: TGTGCCAGCAGCGCAAAGCCCCTCCGGGGGGGGAGGCAGTTCTTC; J: TRBJ2-1; V: TRBV7-2; D: TRBD2; size: .
CDR3: CASIPMGQGYHQPQHF; DNA: TGTGCCAGTATCCCTATGGGACAGGGGTACCATCAGCCCCAGCATTTT; J: TRBJ1-5; V: TRBV19; D: TRBD1; size: few
CDR3: CASSPPTGGGDYEQFF; DNA: TGTGCCAGCAGCCCACCGACCGGGGGGGGTGATTATGAGCAGTTCTTC; J: TRBJ2-1; V: TRBV9; D: TRBD2; size: once
CDR3: CASASSYEQYF; DNA: TGCGCCAGCGCCTCCTCCTACGAGCAGTACTTC; J: TRBJ2-7; V: TRBV5-1; D: .; size: .
CDR3: CASSLIWGEGNEQFF; DNA: TGTGCCAGCAGTTTAATATGGGGGGAGGGAAATGAGCAGTTCTTC; J: TRBJ2-1; V: TRBV27; D: TRBD2; size: .
CDR3: CASSYWATGADTIYF; DNA: TGTGCCAGCAGTTACTGGGCAACAGGGGCGGACACCATATATTTT; J: TRBJ1-3; V: TRBV6-6; D: TRBD1; size: .
CDR3: CASDGGSLNTEAFF; DNA: TGTGCCAGCGACGGCGGTAGTTTGAACACTGAAGCTTTCTTT; J: TRBJ1-1; V: TRBV6-5; D: .; size: .
CDR3: CASSLGQAVPQHF; DNA: TGTGCCAGCTCCCTAGGACAGGCGGTGCCCCAGCATTTT; J: TRBJ1-5; V: TRBV2; D: TRBD1; size: .
CDR3: CASSLAGTDVEQFF; DNA: TGTGCCAGCAGCTTAGCCGGGACGGACGTTGAGCAGTTCTTC; J: TRBJ2-1; V: TRBV11-3; D: .; size: .